This TCR beta chain was recovered during a study of blood T cells in healthy people across ages. Germline V lookup: CDR1 DFQATT, CDR2 SNEGSKA (reference sequence). This CDR3 has 15 amino acids. J was trimmed by 2 bases and V by 5 bases; bases with no gene match: 8. Using a J-beta primer mix together with a sample-barcoded 5' primer, a second PCR was run for about 6 to 11 cycles. Every sample gave at least 3 million paired-end reads containing CDR3. TCRdb re-called the 5' RACE reads with MiXCR, one entry per CDR3 protein. Of 700,000 or so distinct CDR3 sequences in the sample, around a fifth are singletons; the top ten hold 22%. Extraction yielded at least 6 micrograms of total RNA per sample.

Sequenced sample: blood. The sequence was obtained from a man in his 70s in good health. The V and J genes are TRBV20-1 and TRBJ2-1, with 8 bases identical to TRBD2. The CDR3 nucleotides read TGCAGTGCTGCTGCTCCTAGCGGGCCCTACAATGAGCAGTTCTTC. It yields the protein CSAAAPSGPYNEQFF.